The clone carrying this T cell receptor beta chain was detected once. The repertoire was sequenced with immunoSEQ multiplex PCR; TCRdb's copy has only in-frame clones and lacks some. Among roughly 150,000 clones listed, around nine tenths were seen once. This record belongs to a study of blood T cell repertoires in COVID-19. The overall study: Sample material is recorded as cDNA or gDNA derived from T cells, B-cell-depleted T cells, or PBMCs.

Losses at the gene ends were 6 bases for V and 9 bases for J; bases not matched to a gene: 10. From germline, CDR1 is KGHDR and CDR2 SFDVKD. This CDR3 contains 14 residues. This clonotype was sampled from a woman in her seventies with COVID-19, enrolled during active disease. The V and J genes are TRBV24-1 and TRBJ1-5, with 7 bases that match TRBD1. Material: peripheral blood. The CDR3 bases are TGTGCCACCAGTCACCGGGACAGCGAGAGGCCCCAGCATTTT. It yields the protein CATSHRDSERPQHF.